The 23 T cell receptor beta chains listed next were all sequenced from one sample in a study of blood T cell repertoires in COVID-19. Sequencing used immunoSEQ multiplex PCR; TCRdb keeps in-frame clones, though not all of them. The sample yields 11,000 to 15,000 clones, roughly 80% seen once. The sequencing input was peripheral blood. Source of these receptors: a human donor in a cohort sampled during active COVID-19.

This CDR3 is CASSLGTSRPSTDTQYF. The CDR3 region has the DNA TGTGCCAGCAGCTTAGGGACTTCCCGACCTAGCACAGATACGCAGTATTTT. J is TRBJ2-3 and V is TRBV7-9; D may be TRBD2 (5 bases). Germline V gene lookup returns CDR1 SEHNR and CDR2 FQNEAQ (reference sequence). Trimming took off 1 base at V and 0 bases at J, with 14 bases between the two ends. This CDR3 contains 17 residues.

This chain joins TRBV27 and TRBJ2-1, with TRBD2 identical over 10 bases. V was clipped by 8 bases and J by 4 bases; unmatched bases: 2. The length of the CDR3 is 13 residues. From germline, CDR1 is MNHEY and CDR2 SMNVEV (reference sequence). The CDR3 reads CASASGRYNEQFF. The CDR3 region has the DNA TGTGCCAGCGCTAGCGGGAGATACAATGAGCAGTTCTTC.

The V and J genes are TRBV7-9 and TRBJ1-2; 7 nucleotides match TRBD1. The CDR3 consists of 15 residues. Germline lookup yields CDR1 SEHNR and CDR2 FQNEAQ (reference sequence). V dropped 5 bases and J dropped 5; count of bases not matched to a gene: 11. CDR3 sequence: CASSPPTGPLYGYTF. CDR3 sequence (DNA): TGTGCCAGCAGCCCACCGACAGGGCCGTTGTATGGCTACACCTTC.

The V and J genes are TRBV29-1 and TRBJ1-2; D uncertain. The V gene's germline CDR1 is SQVTM and CDR2 ANQGSEA. This CDR3 has 14 amino acids. Trimming pared 5 bases from V and 3 bases from J, leaving 16 bases between. The CDR3 bases are TGCAGCGTTCCTGACACACCCGGGGACTATGGCTACACCTTC. It yields the protein CSVPDTPGDYGYTF.

This chain joins TRBV28 and TRBJ2-5, with a weak D call TRBD2 (6 bases). Germline V CDR1 and CDR2: MDHEN, SYDVKM. V was clipped by 6 bases and J by 1 base, with 12 bases between them. The CDR3 is made up of 14 amino acids. The DNA for the CDR3 is TGTGCCAGCAGCCCCGGGGGACTCCAAGAGACCCAGTACTTC. Residues: CASSPGGLQETQYF.

This clone occurred once. The chain is built from TRBV4-2 and TRBJ2-3; 10 positions agree with TRBD2. V lost 1 base, J lost 7 bases, and 14 bases stayed unmatched. This CDR3 is 18 amino acids long. CDR1 and CDR2 (germline): LGHNA, YNFKEQ. CDR3 sequence: CASSQVMGLAREVYTQYF. The CDR3 DNA follows: TGTGCCAGCAGCCAAGTGATGGGACTAGCGAGAGAGGTGTATACGCAGTATTTT.

The chain couples TRBV28 to TRBJ2-5, with D unclear. This CDR3 contains 11 residues. The germline CDR1 and CDR2 sequences are MDHEN and SYDVKM. Trimming cost V 2 bases and J 5 bases, with 3 bases left between them. CDR3 amino acids: CASSLLETQYF. The CDR3 DNA reads as TGTGCCAGCAGTTTACTCGAGACCCAGTACTTC.

This chain joins TRBV7-2 and TRBJ2-7, with 13 positions matching TRBD2. Germline V lookup: CDR1 SGHTA, CDR2 FQGNSA. The junction had 7 bases not matched to a gene; V was cut back by 5 bases and J by 6 bases. The CDR3 is made up of 15 amino acids. The DNA of the CDR3 is TGTGCCAGCAGCACACGGACTAGCGGGAGTGTCGAGCAGTACTTC. This gives the protein CASSTRTSGSVEQYF.

Here the CDR3 reads CASSYSSGSSYEQYF. Written as DNA, the CDR3 is TGTGCCAGCAGTTACTCAAGTGGGAGCTCCTACGAGCAGTACTTC. The chain joins TRBV6-5 to TRBJ2-7, with D perhaps matching TRBD2 (5 bases). The CDR3 covers 15 residues. Trimming shortened V by 0 bases and J by 0 bases, and 9 bases separated the two germline ends. Germline V gives CDR1 MNHEY, CDR2 SVGAGI.

This clone showed up just once. This chain connects TRBV7-8 to TRBJ2-7; TRBD1 matches 7 bases. The V and J ends lost 5 bases and 6 bases, in that order; junction bases with no gene match: 4. The CDR3 spans 12 residues. Germline V gene lookup returns CDR1 SGHVS and CDR2 FQNEAQ. The CDR3 coding sequence is TGTGCCAGCAGCCGGGACAGATTCGAGCAGTACTTC. Protein product: CASSRDRFEQYF.

This chain connects TRBV5-1 to TRBJ1-1; no firm D call. The CDR3 sequence is 14 residues long. V lost 5 bases and J 0 bases, leaving 11 bases between the germline ends. Germline-derived CDR1 and CDR2 are SGHRS and YFSETQ. The CDR3 region has the DNA TGCGCCAGCAGTTTTAGCCTCATGAACACTGAAGCTTTCTTT. It specifies CASSFSLMNTEAFF.

The rearrangement links TRBV7-9 to TRBJ2-1; 7 bases align to TRBD2. The length of the CDR3 is 16 residues. V lost 2 bases to trimming and J lost 2 bases; unmatched junction nucleotides: 6. Germline V gene data show CDR1 as SEHNR and CDR2 as FQNEAQ (reference sequence). DNA of the CDR3: TGTGCCAGCAGCTTACGGGCTAGCGGCGCCTACAATGAGCAGTTCTTC. This codes for CASSLRASGAYNEQFF.

The gene calls are TRBV4-1 and TRBJ1-1; D call uncertain. Per germline, CDR1 MGHRA and CDR2 YSYEKL. V gave up 5 bases and J gave up 6 bases, with 16 bases separating them. The CDR3 runs to 14 residues. The CDR3 protein is CASSSHTPTPEAFF. The CDR3 nucleotides read TGCGCCAGCAGCTCACACACACCCACCCCTGAAGCTTTCTTT.

V and J are TRBV5-5 and TRBJ1-1, with TRBD1 matching over 7 bases. J was trimmed by 2 bases and V by 2 bases; bases with no gene match: 9. Germline assignment: CDR1 SGHKS and CDR2 YYEKEE (reference sequence). This CDR3 contains 16 residues. CDR3 sequence: CASSFFTGTVNTEAFF. The DNA for the CDR3 is TGTGCCAGCAGCTTTTTTACCGGGACAGTTAACACTGAAGCTTTCTTT.

The chain links TRBV28 to TRBJ2-7; D possibly corresponds to TRBD2 (5 bases). The CDR3 is made up of 15 amino acids. Germline CDR1 MDHEN, CDR2 SYDVKM. V was clipped by 4 bases and J by 4 bases, with 17 bases between them. DNA for the CDR3: TGTGCCAGCAGTTCCTTCGGGGTAGCAGATTACGAGCAGTACTTC. This sequence encodes CASSSFGVADYEQYF.

The V call is TRBV5-8, the J call TRBJ2-7; D remains unclear. The length of the CDR3 is 13 residues. Germline CDR1 is SGHTS and CDR2 is YDEGEE. The V gene lost 4 bases and the J gene lost 3 bases, with 11 bases spanning the gap. DNA for the CDR3: TGTGCCAGCAGCCCCAAAAGAGGCTACGAGCAGTACTTC. This codes for CASSPKRGYEQYF. Based on the CDR3 plus reference TRBV5-8 and TRBJ2-7, the full variable domain is EAGVTQSPTHLIKTRGQQATLRCSPISGHTSVYWYQQALGLGLQFLLWYDEGEERNRGNFPPRFSGRQFPNYSSELNVNALELEDSALYLCASSPKRGYEQYFGPGTRLTVT.

The V gene is TRBV30, the J gene TRBJ2-7, with a weak D call TRBD2 (5 bases). Germline CDR1 is GTSNPN and CDR2 is SVGIG (reference sequence). V gave up 8 bases and J gave up 3 bases, with 14 bases separating them. CDR3 length: 12 amino acids. CDR3 amino acids: CAGNNGGYEQYF. The CDR3 DNA reads TGTGCCGGCAATAATGGAGGCTACGAGCAGTACTTC. The variable domain in full, completed from reference TRBV30 and TRBJ2-7, reads SQTIHQWPATLVQPVGSPLSLECTVEGTSNPNLYWYRQAAGRGLQLLFYSVGIGQISSEVPQNLSASRPQDRQFILSSKKLLLSDSGFYLCAGNNGGYEQYFGPGTRLTVT.

This clone was seen a single time. This rearrangement joins TRBV6-5 to TRBJ2-7; TRBD2 agrees at 12 bases. The CDR3 totals 15 residues. J was trimmed by 4 bases and V by 3 bases; bases with no gene match: 4. Germline values: CDR1 MNHEY, CDR2 SVGAGI. In DNA form, the CDR3 reads TGTGCCAGCAGTTATGGACTAGCGGGGCCATACGAGCAGTACTTC. Protein: CASSYGLAGPYEQYF.

The count of this clone is one. This chain links TRBV6-1 with TRBJ2-7; D gene uncertain. Trimming removed 2 bases at V and 4 bases at J, with 9 bases between. Germline assignment: CDR1 MNHNS and CDR2 SASEGT. The CDR3 has 13 amino acids. CDR3: CASSETGPYEQYF. The CDR3 DNA reads as TGTGCCAGCAGTGAAACGGGTCCTTACGAGCAGTACTTC.

The chain is built from TRBV7-9 and TRBJ2-5; weak D call: TRBD1 (6 bases). V was shortened by 7 bases and J by 1 base, with 10 bases between the two germline ends. Germline CDR1 SEHNR, CDR2 FQNEAQ (reference sequence). The CDR3 is made up of 13 amino acids. CDR3 amino acids: CASNGQSQETQYF. The CDR3 nucleotides are TGTGCCAGCAACGGACAGTCCCAAGAGACCCAGTACTTC. Variable domain in full (rest from reference TRBV7-9 and TRBJ2-5): DTGVSQNPRHKITKRGQNVTFRCDPISEHNRLYWYRQTLGQGPEFLTYFQNEAQLEKSRLLSDRFSAERPKGSFSTLEIQRTEQGDSAMYLCASNGQSQETQYFGPGTRLLVL.

The gene calls are TRBV5-1 and TRBJ1-3; a weak D match, TRBD1 (5 bases). Germline lookup yields CDR1 SGHRS and CDR2 YFSETQ. There are 16 residues in the CDR3. Trimming left V 1 base short and J 1 base short, with 12 bases between. The chain's CDR3 is CASSLTDRASGNTIYF. CDR3 bases: TGCGCCAGCAGCTTGACTGACAGAGCTTCTGGAAACACCATATATTTT.

This chain connects TRBV5-4 to TRBJ2-1; 7 nucleotides align to TRBD1. Germline-derived CDR1 and CDR2 are SGHNT and YYREEE (reference sequence). J lost 5 bases, V lost 2 bases, and 7 bases had no gene match. CDR3 size: 15 residues. The CDR3 coding sequence is TGTGCCAGCAGCTTTGACAGGGTGGTTAACAATGAGCAGTTCTTC. This codes for CASSFDRVVNNEQFF.

This chain connects TRBV27 to TRBJ2-4; D call uncertain. Germline assignment: CDR1 MNHEY and CDR2 SMNVEV (reference sequence). The CDR3 is 14 amino acids. The germline V and J ends were trimmed by 5 bases and 0 bases, with 8 bases remaining between them. The CDR3 coding sequence is TGTGCCAGCAGTAGCTCGGGAGCCAAAAACATTCAGTACTTC. Translated: CASSSSGAKNIQYF.